The 28 T cell receptor beta chains below were found in one sample sequenced in a study of cytomegalovirus exposure and HLA in healthy donors. 13 Jbeta primers and 60 Vbeta primers were used for the PCR. This table comes from immunoSEQ multiplex PCR, and its TCRdb copy is limited to in-frame clones, with some not included. The sample lists approximately 120,000 clones, approximately 10% occurring once. The sequenced material came from PBMCs. These receptors were collected from a woman younger than 30 in good health and CMV-seropositive.

This chain uses TRBV7-2 with TRBJ2-7, with 11 bases that match TRBD2. The germline V gene encodes CDR1 SGHTA and CDR2 FQGNSA. The CDR3 contains 15 residues. The V and J ends lost 4 bases and 5 bases, in that order; junction bases with no gene match: 7. CDR3 coding DNA: TGTGCCAGCAGCTCAACTAGCGGGAGTTCCCACGAGCAGTACTTC. It specifies CASSSTSGSSHEQYF.

V and J are TRBV27 and TRBJ2-1, with 10 bases aligning to TRBD2. The germline V gene has CDR1 MNHEY and CDR2 SMNVEV (reference sequence). The CDR3 contains 13 residues. V lost 7 bases and J lost 9; bases outside the gene matches: 6. The CDR3 nucleotides read TGTGCCAGCACCCTAGCGGGAGTGGGTGAGCAGTTCTTC. As protein: CASTLAGVGEQFF.

This clone has a handful of counts. This chain links TRBV18 with TRBJ2-1; 8 nucleotides match TRBD1. The V and J ends lost 0 bases and 9 bases, in that order; junction bases with no gene match: 10. There are 16 residues in the CDR3. Germline-derived CDR1 and CDR2 are KGHSH and LQKENI. The CDR3 region is CASSPPTGGIATEQFF. CDR3 nucleotides: TGTGCCAGCTCACCACCAACAGGGGGTATAGCCACTGAGCAGTTCTTC.

This clone was seen more than once but under ten times. DNA for the CDR3: TGTGCCAGCAGCCAAGCCTATGATACGCAGTATTTT. Translation gives CASSQAYDTQYF. This chain links TRBV14 with TRBJ2-3; D gene uncertain. Germline lookup yields CDR1 SGHDN and CDR2 FVKESK. This CDR3 contains 12 residues. V was pared by 1 base and J by 6 bases, with 5 bases between.

In its sample, this clone was seen a few times. DNA for the CDR3: TGTGCCAGCTCACCACCGCAGGGACTAGCCGAGGGTCAGCCCCAGCATTTT. Its translation: CASSPPQGLAEGQPQHF. This chain uses TRBV18 with TRBJ1-5, with a weak D call TRBD1 (5 bases). The V gene's germline CDR1 is KGHSH and CDR2 LQKENI. Between the trimmed V and J ends, which lost 0 bases and 6 bases, there was a span of 18 bases. This CDR3 is 17 amino acids long.

V gene TRBV18 combines with J gene TRBJ2-5; TRBD2 aligns across 11 bases. From germline, CDR1 is KGHSH and CDR2 LQKENI. This CDR3 is built from 16 residues. The junction had 8 bases not matched to a gene; V was cut back by 2 bases and J by 6 bases. CDR3 nucleotides: TGTGCCAGCTCACCATCGTTTAGCGGGAGGGAGAAGACCCAGTACTTC. It specifies CASSPSFSGREKTQYF.

The genes are TRBV10-1 and TRBJ2-5; D perhaps matches TRBD2 (6 bases). With 5 bases removed from V and 2 bases from J, the gap between germline ends came to 15 bases. The germline gives CDR1 WNHNN, CDR2 SYGVQD (reference sequence). This CDR3 is 15 amino acids long. The CDR3 region is CASSPGWGEQETQYF. DNA for the CDR3: TGCGCCAGCAGTCCGGGTTGGGGGGAACAAGAGACCCAGTACTTC.

This clone has only a few counts. The chain carries TRBV5-6 and TRBJ2-3, with TRBD2 as a possible D gene (5 bases). Germline-derived CDR1 and CDR2 are SGHDT and YYEEEE. The CDR3 has 15 amino acids. Deletions cut 4 bases from V and 7 bases from J, with 19 bases between. The DNA for the CDR3 is TGTGCCAGCAGCCCATTAACTAGTCCGACTAATACGCAGTATTTT. Its protein product is CASSPLTSPTNTQYF.

A few counts support this clone. The chain is built from TRBV4-2 and TRBJ2-7, with TRBD2 matching over 11 bases. V shed 1 base, J shed 2 bases, and the junction held 25 bases outside the gene matches. Germline CDR1 reads LGHNA; CDR2 reads YNFKEQ. The CDR3 totals 23 residues. The CDR3 bases are TGTGCCAGCAGCCAAGTCCTCCCCCCTAAACTAGCGGGAGTCAAGGGTGGTCCCTACGAGCAGTACTTC. It is translated as CASSQVLPPKLAGVKGGPYEQYF.

The CDR3 loop is CASSLAFRTPGEQYF. The DNA for the CDR3 is TGTGCCAGCAGCTTGGCCTTTAGGACTCCGGGGGAGCAGTACTTC. V usage is TRBV5-6 and J usage is TRBJ2-7; TRBD2 is a possible D gene (5 bases). The V gene's germline CDR1 is SGHDT and CDR2 YYEEEE. The CDR3 runs to 15 residues. V was pared by 0 bases and J by 7 bases, with 17 bases between.

In its sample, this clone was seen a few times. V is TRBV25-1 and J is TRBJ1-2, with 7 bases aligning to TRBD1. The J segment lost 1 base and the V segment lost 1 base, leaving 6 bases of the junction unmatched. Per the germline V gene, CDR1 is MGHDK and CDR2 is SYGVNS. CDR3 size: 16 residues. CDR3 amino acids: CASSESGTGVNYGYTF. DNA of the CDR3: TGTGCCAGCAGTGAATCTGGAACAGGGGTTAACTATGGCTACACCTTC.

The chain carries TRBV9 and TRBJ2-2; maybe TRBD1 (6 bases). CDR3 length: 14 residues. Germline V gene lookup returns CDR1 SGDLS and CDR2 YYNGEE. The V gene lost 6 bases and the J gene lost 7 bases, with 16 bases spanning the gap. Here the CDR3 reads CASTLLQGIGELFF. In DNA, the CDR3 is TGTGCCAGCACCCTATTACAGGGAATCGGGGAGCTGTTTTTT.

V usage is TRBV4-1 and J usage is TRBJ1-4, with TRBD1 matching over 9 bases. Germline-derived CDR1 and CDR2 are MGHRA and YSYEKL. The CDR3 is 16 amino acids. Losses at the gene ends were 0 bases for V and 7 bases for J; bases not matched to a gene: 6. CDR3 DNA: TGCGCCAGCAGCCAAGACTTACAGGGGGCCCGTGAAAAACTGTTTTTT. It specifies CASSQDLQGAREKLFF.

Turning to this clone: The sample carries other DNA sequences with the same CDR3. The chain links TRBV9 to TRBJ2-7; D is perhaps TRBD2 (5 bases). CDR3 length equals 15 residues. Trimming took off 0 bases at V and 4 bases at J, with 14 bases between the two ends. Germline V lookup: CDR1 SGDLS, CDR2 YYNGEE. The CDR3 loop reads CASSVAWRADYEQYF. The CDR3 DNA follows: TGTGCCAGCAGCGTAGCGTGGCGGGCGGATTACGAGCAGTACTTC. Combining the CDR3 with reference TRBV9 and TRBJ2-7 gives the whole variable domain DSGVTQTPKHLITATGQRVTLRCSPRSGDLSVYWYQQSLDQGLQFLIQYYNGEERAKGNILERFSAQQFPDLHSELNLSSLELGDSALYFCASSVAWRADYEQYFGPGTRLTVT.

A few counts support this clone. This sequence joins TRBV27 and TRBJ2-1, with 7 nucleotides matching TRBD2. V lost 5 bases and J lost 6; bases outside the gene matches: 10. The CDR3 spans 15 residues. The germline gives CDR1 MNHEY, CDR2 SMNVEV (reference sequence). The CDR3 region has the DNA TGTGCCAGCAGTGTGGAAGGGAGGGCAACCAATGAGCAGTTCTTC. This translates into CASSVEGRATNEQFF.

Only a few counts were recorded for this clone. For the CDR3, the DNA is TGCGCCAGCAGCCAGGGGAGTGGGGAGCAGTACTTC. It specifies CASSQGSGEQYF. The chain joins TRBV4-1 to TRBJ2-7; the D gene is possibly TRBD2 (5 bases). V was clipped by 3 bases and J by 7 bases, with 10 bases between them. The CDR3 is 12 amino acids. Germline V gene sequence: CDR1 MGHRA, CDR2 YSYEKL.

The V and J genes are TRBV5-1 and TRBJ2-7; D is perhaps TRBD1 (5 bases). V was pared by 1 base and J by 5 bases, with 10 bases between. In germline, CDR1 is SGHRS, CDR2 YFSETQ. CDR3 length equals 13 residues. The CDR3 nucleotides are TGCGCCAGCAGCTTGATGGGGCCCGACGAGCAGTACTTC. This encodes CASSLMGPDEQYF. The full variable domain, in which reference TRBV5-1 and TRBJ2-7 provide the parts outside the CDR3, is KAGVTQTPRYLIKTRGQQVTLSCSPISGHRSVSWYQQTPGQGLQFLFEYFSETQRNKGNFPGRFSGRQFSNSRSEMNVSTLELGDSALYLCASSLMGPDEQYFGPGTRLTVT.

The J gene is TRBJ2-7, the V gene TRBV7-3; the D gene is possibly TRBD2 (6 bases). This CDR3 region has 14 residues. Germline CDR1 SGHTA, CDR2 FQGTGA. Trimming removed 3 bases from V and 0 bases from J, with 9 bases in between. CDR3: CASSFSGSSYEQYF. Here the CDR3 DNA reads TGTGCCAGCAGCTTTAGCGGATCCTCCTACGAGCAGTACTTC.

V gene TRBV28 combines with J gene TRBJ2-1; 8 bases map to TRBD1. CDR1 MDHEN and CDR2 SYDVKM come from the germline V gene. V shed 6 bases, J shed 12 bases, and the junction held 19 bases outside the gene matches. This CDR3 spans 16 amino acids. The CDR3 DNA is TGTGCCAGCAGCCACCCGACAGGGGTAGGACCAAGGGGGCAGTTCTTC. Translation: CASSHPTGVGPRGQFF.

This clone was observed a handful of times. V usage is TRBV7-3 and J usage is TRBJ2-7, with TRBD1 identical over 12 bases. The CDR3 length is 15 residues. With 0 bases clipped from V and 7 bases from J, the junction kept 4 bases outside the gene matches. CDR1 and CDR2 (germline): SGHTA, FQGTGA. CDR3: CASSLTGQGAGEQYF. The CDR3 DNA sequence: TGTGCCAGCAGCTTAACGGGACAGGGGGCGGGGGAGCAGTACTTC. The full variable domain, its missing parts supplied by reference TRBV7-3 and TRBJ2-7, is GAGVSQTPSNKVTEKGKYVELRCDPISGHTALYWYRQSLGQGPEFLIYFQGTGAADDSGLPNDRFFAVRPEGSVSTLKIQRTERGDSAVYLCASSLTGQGAGEQYFGPGTRLTVT.

The chain employs TRBV6-1 and TRBJ2-3; 13 bases align to TRBD2. Unmatched junction bases numbered 6, after V lost 1 base and J lost 11 bases. CDR3 length: 15 residues. Germline CDR1 MNHNS, CDR2 SASEGT. For the CDR3, the DNA is TGTGCCAGCAGTGAAGGAGGACTAGCGGGAGCCGGGCAGTATTTT. Its translation: CASSEGGLAGAGQYF.

This rearrangement joins TRBV5-1 to TRBJ2-5; 8 nucleotides line up with TRBD2. The CDR3 is 15 amino acids. J lost 2 bases, V lost 0 bases, and 3 bases had no gene match. Germline CDR1 reads SGHRS; CDR2 reads YFSETQ. The CDR3 region is CASSLDGGRQETQYF. The CDR3 region has the DNA TGCGCCAGCAGCTTGGATGGCGGGAGGCAAGAGACCCAGTACTTC.

As DNA, the CDR3 is TGTGCCAGCAGTGAAGGGGGACAGGCCTGGCTCTATAGCAATCAGCCCCAGCATTTT. The encoded protein is CASSEGGQAWLYSNQPQHF. The rearrangement links TRBV6-1 to TRBJ1-5; 8 positions match TRBD1. Trimming cost V 1 base and J 0 bases; bases outside gene matches: 11. This CDR3 is 19 amino acids long. The germline V gene encodes CDR1 MNHNS and CDR2 SASEGT.

The rearrangement uses TRBV29-1 and TRBJ1-1, with D perhaps TRBD1 (5 bases). This CDR3 is built from 11 residues. Germline CDR1 reads SQVTM; CDR2 reads ANQGSEA. V shed 6 bases and J shed 2 bases, with 7 bases lying between them. This chain's CDR3 is CSVQGNTEAFF. In nucleotides, the CDR3 is TGCAGCGTCCAGGGAAACACTGAAGCTTTCTTT.

This clone was seen a handful of times. The genes are TRBV6-1 and TRBJ1-5; D is unresolved. CDR3 length: 13 amino acids. The germline CDR1 and CDR2 sequences are MNHNS and SASEGT. Trimming took off 1 base at V and 5 bases at J, with 6 bases between the two ends. The CDR3 reads CASSEGVYQPQHF. DNA of the CDR3: TGTGCCAGCAGTGAAGGAGTTTATCAGCCCCAGCATTTT.

The chain couples TRBV4-1 to TRBJ2-7, with D possibly TRBD2 on 6 matching bases. The CDR3 spans 17 residues. Germline CDR1 and CDR2: MGHRA and YSYEKL. V lost 4 bases, J lost 0 bases, and 19 bases lay in between. The CDR3 nucleotides are TGCGCCAGCAGCCTCCACTACGCGGGGACGGACTCCTACGAGCAGTACTTC. It translates to CASSLHYAGTDSYEQYF.

V is TRBV7-6 and J is TRBJ1-4; D unresolved. The CDR3 has 14 residues. The germline gives CDR1 SGHVS, CDR2 FNYEAQ. With 1 base removed from V and 7 bases from J, the gap between germline ends came to 10 bases. CDR3 sequence: CASSLGWGGEKLFF. The CDR3 DNA reads as TGTGCCAGCAGCTTAGGGTGGGGAGGTGAAAAACTGTTTTTT. Based on the CDR3 plus reference TRBV7-6 and TRBJ1-4, the full variable domain is GAGVSQSPRYKVTKRGQDVALRCDPISGHVSLYWYRQALGQGPEFLTYFNYEAQQDKSGLPNDRFSAERPEGSISTLTIQRTEQRDSAMYRCASSLGWGGEKLFFGSGTQLSVL.

V and J are TRBV19 and TRBJ1-2; maybe TRBD1 (5 bases). Germline CDR1 is LNHDA and CDR2 is SQIVND (reference sequence). CDR3 length: 15 amino acids. V was pared by 0 bases and J by 4 bases, with 12 bases between. CDR3 protein: CASSIDTGRAYGYTF. The CDR3 coding sequence is TGTGCCAGTAGTATAGATACAGGAAGGGCCTATGGCTACACCTTC.